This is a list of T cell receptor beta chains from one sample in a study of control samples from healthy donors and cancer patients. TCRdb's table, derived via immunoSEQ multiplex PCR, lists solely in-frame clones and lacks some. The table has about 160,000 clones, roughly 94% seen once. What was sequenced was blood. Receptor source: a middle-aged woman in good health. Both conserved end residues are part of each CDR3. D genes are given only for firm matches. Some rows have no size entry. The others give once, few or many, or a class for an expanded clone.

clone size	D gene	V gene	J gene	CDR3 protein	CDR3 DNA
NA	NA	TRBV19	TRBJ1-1	CASSPGSIGYRNTEAFF	TGTGCCAGTAGCCCCGGCTCTATAGGATACAGGAACACTGAAGCTTTCTTT
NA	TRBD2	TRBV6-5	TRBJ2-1	CASSSGLSGYNEQFF	TGTGCCAGCAGTTCGGGACTATCGGGCTACAATGAGCAGTTCTTC
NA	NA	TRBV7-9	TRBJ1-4	CASSFNTGREDEKLFF	TGTGCCAGCAGCTTTAACACAGGGAGGGAAGATGAAAAACTGTTTTTT
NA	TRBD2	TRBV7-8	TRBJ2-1	CASSLIGTSENNEQFF	TGTGCCAGCAGCTTGATCGGGACTAGCGAGAACAATGAGCAGTTCTTC
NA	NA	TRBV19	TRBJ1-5	CASSIDGEEGQPQHF	TGTGCCAGTAGTATAGATGGGGAGGAGGGACAGCCCCAGCATTTT
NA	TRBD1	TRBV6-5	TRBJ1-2	CASSRTGTGGGYTF	TGTGCCAGCAGTCGGACCGGGACAGGGGGCGGCTACACCTTC
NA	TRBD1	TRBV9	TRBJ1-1	CASSVRGQDTEAFF	TGTGCCAGCAGCGTCAGGGGGCAGGACACTGAAGCTTTCTTT
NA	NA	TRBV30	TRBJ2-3	CAWGQYSSTDTQYF	TGTGCCTGGGGACAGTACTCTAGCACAGATACGCAGTATTTT
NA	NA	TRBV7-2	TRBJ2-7	CASSPAWESYEQYF	TGTGCCAGCAGCCCAGCTTGGGAGAGCTACGAGCAGTACTTC
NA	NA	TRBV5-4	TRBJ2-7	CTSSLQGRVSYEQYF	TGTACCAGCAGCTTACAGGGTAGAGTCTCCTACGAGCAGTACTTC
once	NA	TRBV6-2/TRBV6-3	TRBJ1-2	CASSRERVGRGYGYTF	TGTGCCAGCAGTCGCGAACGGGTAGGGCGTGGGTATGGCTACACCTTC
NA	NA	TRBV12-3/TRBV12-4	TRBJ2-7	CASTPNLGYEQYF	TGTGCCAGCACCCCCAATCTGGGGTACGAGCAGTACTTC
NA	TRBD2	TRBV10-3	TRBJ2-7	CAISPGLDFYEQYF	TGTGCCATCAGTCCGGGACTAGATTTCTACGAGCAGTACTTC
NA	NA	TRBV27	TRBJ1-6	CASSPRRDNSPLHF	TGTGCCAGCAGTCCCCGACGGGATAATTCACCCCTCCACTTT
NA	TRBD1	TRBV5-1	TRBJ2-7	CASSSTGQGHEQYF	TGCGCCAGCAGCTCCACGGGACAGGGGCACGAGCAGTACTTC
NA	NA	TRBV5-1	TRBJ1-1	CASSPRLADEAFF	TGCGCCAGCAGCCCCAGGTTGGCAGATGAAGCTTTCTTT
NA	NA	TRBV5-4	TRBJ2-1	CASSLVPNEQFF	TGTGCCAGCAGCTTGGTCCCGAATGAGCAGTTCTTC
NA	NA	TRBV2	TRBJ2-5	CASSEQGQETQYF	TGTGCCAGCAGTGAACAGGGCCAAGAGACCCAGTACTTC
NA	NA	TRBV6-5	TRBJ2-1	CASSLIASSYNEQFF	TGTGCCAGCAGCTTGATCGCGAGCTCCTACAATGAGCAGTTCTTC
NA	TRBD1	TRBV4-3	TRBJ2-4	CASSQGTGSSVIQYF	TGCGCCAGCAGCCAAGGGACAGGGTCGTCGGTCATTCAGTACTTC
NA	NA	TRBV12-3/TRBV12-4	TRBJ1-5	CASSSSGTQPQHF	TGTGCCAGCAGTTCGAGCGGTACTCAGCCCCAGCATTTT
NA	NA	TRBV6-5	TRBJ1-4	CASSFGQSNEKLFF	TGTGCCAGCAGTTTCGGACAGTCGAATGAAAAACTGTTTTTT
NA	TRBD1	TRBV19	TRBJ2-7	CASSFTGTGVREQYF	TGTGCCAGTAGTTTTACCGGGACAGGGGTTCGCGAGCAGTACTTC
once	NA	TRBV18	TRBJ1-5	CASSSGRKNQPQHF	TGTGCCAGCTCATCGGGACGGAAAAATCAGCCCCAGCATTTT
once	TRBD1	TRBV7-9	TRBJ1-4	CASSTGTGSEKLFF	TGTGCCAGCAGCACCGGGACAGGGTCTGAAAAACTGTTTTTT
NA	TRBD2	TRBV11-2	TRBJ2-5	CATTLAGGQETQYF	TGTGCCACCACACTAGCGGGAGGGCAAGAGACCCAGTACTTC
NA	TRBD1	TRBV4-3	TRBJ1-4	CASSQVEQGGEKLFF	TGCGCCAGCAGCCAAGTCGAACAGGGGGGTGAAAAACTGTTTTTT